Shown below are 24 T cell receptor beta chains from a single sample sequenced in a study of OX40 agonist ivuxolimab in advanced cancers. Clones were read by immunoSEQ multiplex PCR, and TCRdb kept only the in-frame ones, dropping some. The sample comprises roughly 83,000 clones, about 88% of which are singletons, and about 7% rests with the top ten. Material: CD4+ or CD8+ T cells sorted from blood, obtained in a trial of the OX40 agonist ivuxolimab. These receptors were collected from an adult with an advanced solid tumor such as melanoma, head and neck, liver or kidney cancer.

The gene calls are TRBV9 and TRBJ1-3, with D unclear. Germline CDR1 and CDR2: SGDLS and YYNGEE. This CDR3 region has 13 residues. V was trimmed by 4 bases and J by 1 base, leaving 6 bases between them. CDR3 bases: TGTGCCAGCAGCTACGATTCTGGAAACACCATATATTTT. This sequence encodes CASSYDSGNTIYF.

This chain joins TRBV13 and TRBJ2-1; maybe TRBD2 (5 bases). CDR1 and CDR2 (germline): PRHDT, FYEKMQ (reference sequence). The CDR3 has 11 residues. The V and J ends lost 3 bases and 8 bases respectively, with 5 bases between them. The CDR3 DNA is TGTGCCAGCAGCTTCGGGGATGAGCAGTTCTTC. Encoded protein: CASSFGDEQFF.

The chain has TRBV5-1 and TRBJ2-1; D is unresolved. Germline V CDR1 and CDR2: SGHRS, YFSETQ. The V and J ends lost 5 bases and 5 bases respectively, with 8 bases between them. This CDR3 region has 12 residues. CDR3 sequence (DNA): TGCGCCAGCAGAAAGGCAGACAATGAGCAGTTCTTC. This gives the protein CASRKADNEQFF.

This clone showed up just once. Other DNA sequences in the same sample also yield this CDR3. This chain links TRBV30 with TRBJ2-1; either TRBD1 or TRBD2 may fit D (5 bases each). Germline V gene data show CDR1 as GTSNPN and CDR2 as SVGIG (reference sequence). V dropped 1 base and J dropped 10 bases, with 8 bases sitting between them. The CDR3 is made up of 11 amino acids. This CDR3 is CAWSGGVEQFF. The CDR3 DNA reads TGTGCCTGGAGTGGAGGGGTCGAGCAGTTCTTC.

This clone has ten or more counts. The genes are TRBV7-9 and TRBJ1-1, with D unclear. V lost 5 bases, J lost 0 bases, and 4 bases lay in between. Germline lookup yields CDR1 SEHNR and CDR2 FQNEAQ (reference sequence). This CDR3 is built from 12 residues. Here the CDR3 reads CASSPMNTEAFF. The CDR3 nucleotides are TGTGCCAGCAGCCCCATGAACACTGAAGCTTTCTTT.

The chain has TRBV15 and TRBJ1-1; weak D call: TRBD1 (6 bases). The CDR3 spans 13 residues. Germline CDR1 and CDR2: LNHNV and YYDKDF (reference sequence). Trimming shortened V by 0 bases and J by 6 bases, and 8 bases separated the two germline ends. DNA of the CDR3: TGTGCCACCAGCAGAGAGGACAGTGCTGAAGCTTTCTTT. This gives the protein CATSREDSAEAFF. The full variable domain, with the rest looked up from reference TRBV15 and TRBJ1-1, is DAMVIQNPRYQVTQFGKPVTLSCSQTLNHNVMYWYQQKSSQAPKLLFHYYDKDFNNEADTPDNFQSRRPNTSFCFLDIRSPGLGDTAMYLCATSREDSAEAFFGQGTRLTVV.

The chain links TRBV18 to TRBJ2-7, with 9 bases matching TRBD2. Germline assignment: CDR1 KGHSH and CDR2 LQKENI. The CDR3 covers 15 residues. V lost 6 bases and J lost 3; bases outside the gene matches: 9. The CDR3 loop is CASSHTAGGSYEQYF. The DNA of the CDR3 is TGTGCCAGCTCGCACACAGCGGGGGGAAGCTACGAGCAGTACTTC.

This clone has only a few counts. The V and J genes are TRBV5-1 and TRBJ2-7; TRBD1 might be the D (6 bases). The CDR3 loop spans 13 amino acids. V dropped 5 bases and J dropped 2 bases, with 11 bases sitting between them. Germline lookup yields CDR1 SGHRS and CDR2 YFSETQ. The CDR3 reads CASRGQTTYEQYF. Written as DNA, the CDR3 is TGCGCCAGCAGGGGACAAACTACCTACGAGCAGTACTTC.

This sequence joins TRBV11-3 and TRBJ2-5, with D hard to call. This CDR3 has 12 amino acids. V was cut by 5 bases and J by 4 bases, with 8 bases left in between. CDR1 and CDR2 from the germline V gene are SGHNT and YENEEA. CDR3 sequence (DNA): TGTGCCAGCAGCCTGGGTCGAGAGACCCAGTACTTC. This translates into CASSLGRETQYF.

V usage is TRBV7-2 and J usage is TRBJ1-1; 10 positions match TRBD1. CDR1 SGHTA and CDR2 FQGNSA come from the germline V gene. The CDR3 is 16 amino acids. J lost 5 bases, V lost 4 bases, and 10 bases had no gene match. CDR3 nucleotide sequence: TGTGCCAGCAGCTCATGGACAGGGGGTAAGCGAACTGAAGCTTTCTTT. Translation gives CASSSWTGGKRTEAFF.

V usage is TRBV7-9 and J usage is TRBJ1-1, with 8 bases that match TRBD1. The CDR3 loop spans 15 amino acids. The V segment lost 3 bases and the J segment 4 bases; nucleotides outside the gene matches: 7. Germline assignment: CDR1 SEHNR and CDR2 FQNEAQ (reference sequence). In nucleotides, the CDR3 is TGTGCCAGCAGCTTCCGGACAGGGAAGGGCACTGAAGCTTTCTTT. Encoded protein: CASSFRTGKGTEAFF.

CDR3 residues: CASGTGETQYF. CDR3 DNA sequence: TGTGCCAGCGGGACAGGGGAGACCCAGTACTTC. This rearrangement joins TRBV7-6 to TRBJ2-5; 9 nucleotides agree with TRBD1. The germline CDR1 and CDR2 sequences are SGHVS and FNYEAQ. The CDR3 has 11 residues. J was trimmed by 5 bases and V by 8 bases; bases with no gene match: 0.

By its share, this clone is medium-sized. The chain carries TRBV4-2 and TRBJ2-3, with 10 bases lining up with TRBD2. The CDR3 loop spans 17 amino acids. V was pared by 3 bases and J by 0 bases, with 6 bases of the junction left unmatched. Germline V gives CDR1 LGHNA, CDR2 YNFKEQ. The CDR3 here is CASSQIGTSASTDTQYF. Here the CDR3 DNA reads TGTGCCAGCAGCCAGATAGGGACTAGCGCGAGCACAGATACGCAGTATTTT.

The CDR3 region has the DNA TGCAGCGTGCCGGGACAGGGGTGGCATGAGCAGTTCTTC. Encoded protein: CSVPGQGWHEQFF. V and J are TRBV29-1 and TRBJ2-1; 10 nucleotides agree with TRBD1. V was clipped by 6 bases and J by 8 bases; unmatched bases: 7. Per germline, CDR1 SQVTM and CDR2 ANQGSEA. This CDR3 is built from 13 residues.

For the CDR3, the DNA is TGTGCCACCCAACCTAGCGGGAGAGGCTACGAGCAGTACTTC. Encoded protein: CATQPSGRGYEQYF. This rearrangement joins TRBV6-6 to TRBJ2-7; 10 nucleotides align to TRBD2. The CDR3 spans 14 residues. V trimming: 10 bases; J trimming: 3 bases; junction bases outside the gene matches: 9. Germline CDR1 MNHNY, CDR2 SVGAGI (reference sequence).

This rearrangement joins TRBV10-3 to TRBJ1-2, with unresolved D. V lost 1 base and J 10 bases, leaving 10 bases between the germline ends. Germline V CDR1 and CDR2: ENHRY, SYGVKD. The CDR3 totals 12 residues. CDR3 sequence reads: CAISEFGSYYTF. CDR3 DNA: TGTGCCATCAGTGAGTTTGGGAGTTACTACACCTTC.

The CDR3 protein is CASSLREHSAWYF. In DNA form, the CDR3 reads TGTGCCAGCAGCTTGAGGGAGCACTCAGCATGGTATTTT. The V call is TRBV7-3, the J call TRBJ2-3; tentatively, D is TRBD2 (5 bases). This CDR3 has 13 amino acids. Germline CDR1 SGHTA, CDR2 FQGTGA. The V and J ends lost 3 bases and 14 bases respectively, with 18 bases between them. The whole variable domain, filled in from reference TRBV7-3 and TRBJ2-3, reads GAGVSQTPSNKVTEKGKYVELRCDPISGHTALYWYRQSLGQGPEFLIYFQGTGAADDSGLPNDRFFAVRPEGSVSTLKIQRTERGDSAVYLCASSLREHSAWYFGPGTRLTVL.

This sequence joins TRBV5-1 and TRBJ1-1, with unresolved D. V was trimmed by 2 bases and J by 4 bases, leaving 15 bases between them. Germline V gene sequence: CDR1 SGHRS, CDR2 YFSETQ. CDR3 length: 15 amino acids. The chain's CDR3 is CASSLYGPRGTEAFF. The CDR3 bases are TGCGCCAGCAGCTTATACGGACCCCGGGGCACTGAAGCTTTCTTT.

This chain links TRBV2 with TRBJ2-5; D gene ambiguous. Germline V gene data show CDR1 as SNHLY and CDR2 as FYNNEI. This CDR3 is 12 amino acids long. The V end was cut by 6 bases, the J end by 2 bases, with 7 bases between. CDR3 in amino acids: CASRTTQETQYF. The CDR3 nucleotides read TGTGCCAGCAGAACAACGCAAGAGACCCAGTACTTC.

The rearrangement links TRBV7-8 to TRBJ2-7, with D possibly called TRBD1 or TRBD2 (5 bases each). CDR1 SGHVS and CDR2 FQNEAQ come from the germline V gene. The CDR3 is 15 amino acids. V was pared by 2 bases and J by 1 base, with 12 bases between. The CDR3 sequence: CASSLRGGHSYEQYF. Written as DNA, the CDR3 is TGTGCCAGCAGCTTACGGGGCGGACATTCCTACGAGCAGTACTTC.

This chain uses TRBV19 with TRBJ2-2, with 7 bases that match TRBD1. V gave up 3 bases and J gave up 1 base; unmatched junction bases: 2. The CDR3 runs to 15 residues. CDR1 and CDR2 from the germline V gene are LNHDA and SQIVND (reference sequence). As DNA, the CDR3 is TGTGCCAGTAGTATGGACAGGCTGAACACCGGGGAGCTGTTTTTT. Translation gives CASSMDRLNTGELFF.

The chain has TRBV19 and TRBJ2-2, with D possibly being TRBD2 (6 bases). The CDR3 covers 15 residues. V lost 7 bases to trimming and J lost 5 bases, with 17 bases between them. Germline assignment: CDR1 LNHDA and CDR2 SQIVND (reference sequence). The CDR3 DNA reads TGTGCCAGTACACGTGGAGGAGGGAAAACCGGGGAGCTGTTTTTT. This sequence encodes CASTRGGGKTGELFF.

The chain links TRBV7-2 to TRBJ2-1, with TRBD1 as a possible D gene (5 bases). Per the germline V gene, CDR1 is SGHTA and CDR2 is FQGNSA. Deletions cut 5 bases from V and 4 bases from J, with 12 bases between. The CDR3 consists of 14 residues. The CDR3: CASSRQLDYNEQFF. In DNA form, the CDR3 reads TGTGCCAGCAGCCGACAGCTGGATTACAATGAGCAGTTCTTC.

The CDR3 DNA follows: TGTGCCAGCAGCTTAGAAGGGAACACTGAAGCTTTCTTT. It encodes CASSLEGNTEAFF. The rearrangement joins TRBV7-9 to TRBJ1-1; D unclear. The V gene lost 1 base and the J gene lost 1 base, with 4 bases spanning the gap. The CDR3 totals 13 residues. Germline V gene sequence: CDR1 SEHNR, CDR2 FQNEAQ (reference sequence).